The 28 T cell receptor beta chains in this list originate from one sample, sequenced in a study of T cells after yellow fever vaccination. TCRdb redid the calling of the 5' RACE reads with MiXCR, one entry per CDR3 protein. The sample includes fewer than 350,000 distinct CDR3 sequences, 4% to 5.5% seen only once; the top ten take approximately 19%. Sequences were derived from PBMCs, sampled 15 days after the yellow fever booster vaccination. The receptors originated from a man aged 18 to 29 who received the YFV17D yellow fever vaccine.

In nucleotides, the CDR3 is TGTGCCAGCGGTGGACAGCCGTTTTCTGGGGCCAACGTCCTGACTTTC. Translated, it gives CASGGQPFSGANVLTF. The J gene is TRBJ2-6, the V gene TRBV28; D may be TRBD1 (6 bases). The CDR3 totals 16 residues. Germline loops: CDR1 MDHEN, CDR2 SYDVKM. Trimming cost V 8 bases and J 1 base, with 15 bases left between them.

The chain employs TRBV11-3 and TRBJ2-1, with D uncertain. Germline assignment: CDR1 SGHNT and CDR2 YENEEA. The CDR3 sequence is 15 residues long. Trimming removed 5 bases from V and 6 bases from J, with 17 bases in between. The CDR3 sequence is CASSQRSSGGNEQFF. The DNA for the CDR3 is TGTGCCAGCAGCCAAAGGTCCTCCGGTGGCAATGAGCAGTTCTTC. The full variable domain, rest sourced from reference TRBV11-3 and TRBJ2-1, is EAGVVQSPRYKIIEKKQPVAFWCNPISGHNTLYWYLQNLGQGPELLIRYENEEAVDDSQLPKDRFSAERLKGVDSTLKIQPAELGDSAVYLCASSQRSSGGNEQFFGPGTRLTVL.

There are many counts of this clonotype. The chain carries TRBV12-3 or TRBV12-4 and TRBJ1-4, with 10 bases matching TRBD1. This CDR3 region has 18 residues. The V segment lost 4 bases and the J segment 1 base; nucleotides outside the gene matches: 9. The CDR3: CASSSRSTGGRTNEKLFF. The CDR3 region has the DNA TGTGCCAGCAGTTCTAGATCGACAGGGGGCAGAACTAATGAAAAACTGTTTTTT.

This clonotype has a count of ten or more. This chain joins TRBV20-1 and TRBJ1-2; D gene ambiguous. The CDR3 is 16 residues long. Germline CDR1 reads DFQATT; CDR2 reads SNEGSKA (reference sequence). Trimming removed 0 bases from V and 0 bases from J, with 14 bases in between. The CDR3 is CSARDHGRLANYGYTF. DNA of the CDR3: TGCAGTGCTAGAGATCACGGGAGACTAGCTAACTATGGCTACACCTTC.

This clonotype was found many times. This CDR3 is CASSYRQTLTDTQYF. In DNA, the CDR3 is TGCGCCAGCAGCTACCGACAGACTCTCACAGATACGCAGTATTTT. The genes are TRBV5-1 and TRBJ2-3; TRBD1 is a possible D gene (5 bases). Germline loops: CDR1 SGHRS, CDR2 YFSETQ. The CDR3 sequence is 15 residues long. V dropped 3 bases and J dropped 2 bases, with 13 bases sitting between them.

The chain couples TRBV18 to TRBJ1-5, with D maybe TRBD1 (6 bases). The CDR3 sequence is 16 residues long. Per the germline V gene, CDR1 is KGHSH and CDR2 is LQKENI. V lost 1 base and J lost 7, with 17 bases in between. This CDR3 reads CASSPRAGAGEQPQHF. Here the CDR3 DNA reads TGTGCCAGCTCACCACGGGCAGGGGCGGGGGAACAGCCCCAGCATTTT.

This clonotype appeared many times. The chain has TRBV10-3 and TRBJ1-1, with TRBD1 identical over 7 bases. The V gene's germline CDR1 is ENHRY and CDR2 SYGVKD. CDR3 length: 13 amino acids. Unmatched junction bases numbered 5, after V lost 10 bases and J lost 0 bases. Written as DNA, the CDR3 is TGTGCCACTGCGGGACAGATGAACACTGAAGCTTTCTTT. Amino acids: CATAGQMNTEAFF.

J is TRBJ2-5 and V is TRBV7-9; TRBD2 is a possible D gene (6 bases). The germline V gene has CDR1 SEHNR and CDR2 FQNEAQ (reference sequence). V was pared by 7 bases and J by 5 bases, with 14 bases between. CDR3 length: 13 residues. The CDR3 DNA follows: TGTGCCAGCAACCCCCTAGCGCCGGAGACCCAGTACTTC. The encoded protein is CASNPLAPETQYF.

There are many counts of this clonotype. This chain joins TRBV9 and TRBJ1-6; D remains ambiguous. Germline assignment: CDR1 SGDLS and CDR2 YYNGEE. V lost 2 bases, J lost 5 bases, and 2 bases lay in between. The CDR3 has 12 amino acids. The DNA of the CDR3 is TGTGCCAGCAGCGTTGATAATTCACCCCTCCACTTT. Translated: CASSVDNSPLHF.

Many counts were recorded for this clonotype. V and J are TRBV20-1 and TRBJ2-7; D gene unclear. The CDR3 consists of 13 residues. Germline V gene sequence: CDR1 DFQATT, CDR2 SNEGSKA (reference sequence). Trimming removed 6 bases from V and 1 base from J, with 13 bases in between. Written as DNA, the CDR3 is TGCAGTGCCCAATTGACCCAGTCCTACGAGCAGTACTTC. This encodes CSAQLTQSYEQYF.

The rearrangement uses TRBV6-1 and TRBJ1-2; D perhaps matches TRBD1 (5 bases). The CDR3 sequence is 14 residues long. Between the trimmed V and J ends, which lost 7 bases and 0 bases, there was a span of 12 bases. Germline lookup yields CDR1 MNHNS and CDR2 SASEGT. DNA of the CDR3: TGTGCCAGCAATCGGGGCACGACTAACTATGGCTACACCTTC. Residues: CASNRGTTNYGYTF.

In its sample, this clonotype was seen many times. The CDR3: CATTGLTTVSVAFF. CDR3 coding DNA: TGTGCCACTACCGGCTTAACGACAGTCTCTGTAGCTTTCTTT. The chain combines TRBV28 with TRBJ1-1; weak D call: TRBD1 (5 bases). Trimming cost V 10 bases and J 10 bases, with 25 bases left between them. Germline V gene data show CDR1 as MDHEN and CDR2 as SYDVKM. This CDR3 region has 14 residues.

In this sample, this clonotype turned up a few times. The chain combines TRBV29-1 with TRBJ2-4, with D perhaps matching TRBD1 or TRBD2 (5 bases each). The germline CDR1 and CDR2 sequences are SQVTM and ANQGSEA. Between the trimmed V and J ends, which lost 3 bases and 9 bases, there was a span of 12 bases. CDR3 size: 12 residues. The CDR3 coding sequence is TGCAGCGTTGATCGGGGCAATGGCATTCAGTACTTC. Its protein product is CSVDRGNGIQYF.

This clonotype was picked up a small number of times. The chain links TRBV2 to TRBJ2-1, with D tentatively TRBD1 or TRBD2 (5 bases each). V was trimmed by 8 bases and J by 9 bases, leaving 11 bases between them. This CDR3 is built from 11 residues. The V gene's germline CDR1 is SNHLY and CDR2 FYNNEI. The CDR3 DNA follows: TGTGCCAGCCGAGGGGAGAGTGAGCAGTTCTTC. Its translation is CASRGESEQFF.

There are many counts of this clonotype. CDR3 in DNA: TGCAGTGCTAGAGTACGGACTAGCGGAAACATTCAGTACTTC. It is translated as CSARVRTSGNIQYF. V gene TRBV20-1 combines with J gene TRBJ2-4; 10 bases map to TRBD2. CDR1 and CDR2 from the germline V gene are DFQATT and SNEGSKA (reference sequence). The CDR3 loop spans 14 amino acids. The ends lost 1 base at V and 6 bases at J; junction bases unmatched: 3.

This clonotype was seen only a few times. This chain joins TRBV20-1 and TRBJ1-5; D is ambiguous. Trimming took off 0 bases at V and 3 bases at J, with 6 bases between the two ends. CDR3 size: 13 residues. The germline CDR1 and CDR2 sequences are DFQATT and SNEGSKA (reference sequence). The CDR3 loop is CSARDRFNQPQHF. DNA for the CDR3: TGCAGTGCTAGAGACAGGTTCAATCAGCCCCAGCATTTT.

This clonotype was detected ten times or more. The V and J genes are TRBV12-3 or TRBV12-4 and TRBJ2-2; no reliable D call. The CDR3 contains 16 residues. V gave up 8 bases and J gave up 1 base, with 17 bases separating them. The CDR3 DNA sequence: TGTGCCAGCGGCCCCCCGAGGCAGAGGAACACCGGGGAGCTGTTTTTT. Translation gives CASGPPRQRNTGELFF.

This clonotype was seen ten or more times. V usage is TRBV27 and J usage is TRBJ2-1; possibly TRBD1 for D (5 bases). V was clipped by 6 bases and J by 2 bases, with 20 bases between them. CDR1 MNHEY and CDR2 SMNVEV come from the germline V gene (reference sequence). This CDR3 has 17 amino acids. The CDR3 region is CASSYRPAEGAYNEQFF. The CDR3 DNA follows: TGTGCCAGCAGCTATCGACCGGCGGAAGGGGCCTACAATGAGCAGTTCTTC.

Many counts were recorded for this clonotype. The chain's CDR3 is CASSLRAGDLYNEQFF. For the CDR3, the DNA is TGTGCCAGCAGCTTACGAGCGGGGGACCTCTACAATGAGCAGTTCTTC. This rearrangement joins TRBV7-3 to TRBJ2-1; TRBD2 agrees at 8 bases. The CDR3 consists of 16 residues. The germline V gene encodes CDR1 SGHTA and CDR2 FQGTGA. The ends lost 2 bases at V and 3 bases at J; junction bases unmatched: 6.

This clonotype occurred a few times. The J gene is TRBJ1-5, the V gene TRBV30; no firm D call. V gave up 1 base and J gave up 5 bases, with 9 bases separating them. There are 13 residues in the CDR3. Germline lookup yields CDR1 GTSNPN and CDR2 SVGIG (reference sequence). CDR3 nucleotides: TGTGCCTGGAGTGGGAGACAAGATCAGCCCCAGCATTTT. As protein: CAWSGRQDQPQHF.

The J gene is TRBJ2-5, the V gene TRBV6-2 or TRBV6-3; 7 bases match TRBD2. Germline assignment: CDR1 MNHEY and CDR2 SVGEGT. The trim removed 0 bases at V and 0 bases at J, leaving 7 bases unmatched. The CDR3 is 17 residues long. In DNA, the CDR3 is TGTGCCAGCAGTTACTCGAGGGACTACCCGTACCAAGAGACCCAGTACTTC. Its translation is CASSYSRDYPYQETQYF.

Worth noting for this clonotype: It is unclear where the CDR3 begins or ends on the DNA, so no DNA is shown, and the CDR3 is as TCRdb lists it. The chain employs TRBV6-5 and TRBJ2-3; the D call in the table, TRBD2, was not verified against the DNA. Germline values: CDR1 MNHEY, CDR2 SVGAGI. The CDR3 is made up of 16 amino acids, end residues included. Here the CDR3 reads CASSSSTSGSTDTQYF.

In this sample, this clonotype turned up many times. The chain links TRBV7-2 to TRBJ1-5; D possibly corresponds to TRBD1 (6 bases). Germline loops: CDR1 SGHTA, CDR2 FQGNSA. V lost 1 base to trimming and J lost 9 bases, with 13 bases between them. This CDR3 has 14 amino acids. The CDR3 sequence is CASSLGRQEMPQHF. The CDR3 bases are TGTGCCAGCAGCTTAGGGCGACAGGAAATGCCCCAGCATTTT.

This clonotype came up many times. The chain is built from TRBV7-6 and TRBJ2-6; D might be TRBD1 or TRBD2, each matching 5 bases. Looked up from germline, CDR1 is SGHVS and CDR2 is FNYEAQ. Trimming removed 1 base at V and 3 bases at J, with 10 bases between. The CDR3 runs 16 residues. The CDR3 reads CASSLDGAGGANVLTF. The CDR3 bases are TGTGCCAGCAGCTTAGACGGGGCGGGTGGGGCCAACGTCCTGACTTTC.

Ten or more counts support this clonotype. This chain connects TRBV6-1 to TRBJ2-2; no clear D gene. Germline CDR1 MNHNS, CDR2 SASEGT. Trimming removed 7 bases at V and 0 bases at J, with 12 bases between. This CDR3 is 15 amino acids long. CDR3 DNA sequence: TGTGCCAGCAACATTGGTATTGCGAACACCGGGGAGCTGTTTTTT. It encodes CASNIGIANTGELFF.

This clonotype was recorded a few times. The genes are TRBV30 and TRBJ2-1, with D unresolved. The V gene lost 0 bases and the J gene lost 3 bases, with 6 bases spanning the gap. The germline V gene has CDR1 GTSNPN and CDR2 SVGIG (reference sequence). The CDR3 consists of 13 residues. As DNA, the CDR3 is TGTGCCTGGAGTGTAGGTTTCTACAATGAGCAGTTCTTC. Residues: CAWSVGFYNEQFF.

This clonotype was detected many times. The chain uses TRBV7-9 and TRBJ2-7; 9 bases match TRBD1. Per germline, CDR1 SEHNR and CDR2 FQNEAQ (reference sequence). The V gene end was trimmed by 7 bases and the J gene end by 2 bases; junction bases not matched to a gene: 3. This CDR3 has 13 amino acids. This chain's CDR3 is CASTGTGTYEQYF. In nucleotides, the CDR3 is TGTGCCAGCACCGGGACAGGGACCTACGAGCAGTACTTC.

This clonotype has only a few counts. The chain carries TRBV12-3 or TRBV12-4 and TRBJ2-2; maybe TRBD2 (7 bases). V lost 5 bases and J 5 bases, leaving 27 bases between the germline ends. The CDR3 loop spans 19 amino acids. This chain's CDR3 is CASSRPHPVGGRGTGELFF. The CDR3 coding sequence is TGTGCCAGCAGTAGACCCCATCCGGTGGGGGGGCGTGGTACCGGGGAGCTGTTTTTT.